These 9 T cell receptor beta chains originate from one sample sequenced in a study of regulatory and conventional T cells in RAG deficiency. The method was immunoSEQ multiplex PCR; TCRdb's version includes in-frame clones alone and lacks a portion of them. The repertoire holds around 20,000 clones, 95% to 97% seen once, with over 1% in the top ten. Genomic DNA came from blood conventional CD4+ T cells gated CD25-low CD127-high. This sample also appeared in a second study, on regulatory T cells. That work states: The PCR used 52 TRBV and 13 TRBJ primers.

Sequencing was performed on CD25- CD4+ T cells sorted from blood. The source of these receptors is a human donor in good health.

The V call is TRBV7-7, the J call TRBJ2-2; 7 bases align to TRBD2. Trimming cost V 2 bases and J 1 base; bases outside gene matches: 1. The CDR3 runs to 15 residues. The germline V gene has CDR1 SSHAT and CDR2 FNYEAQ (reference sequence). The CDR3 region is CASSLLAVNTGELFF. CDR3 nucleotide sequence: TGTGCCAGCAGCTTACTAGCGGTGAACACCGGGGAGCTGTTTTTT.

The V and J genes are TRBV9 and TRBJ2-2; D is unresolved. Per germline, CDR1 SGDLS and CDR2 YYNGEE. The V end lost 4 bases, the J end lost 3 bases, and 13 bases lay between the germline ends. The CDR3 consists of 15 residues. DNA of the CDR3: TGTGCCAGCAGCCAACTCGGCGGTTACACCGGGGAGCTGTTTTTT. This encodes CASSQLGGYTGELFF.

The V and J genes are TRBV27 and TRBJ2-3; D may be TRBD1 (6 bases). Germline CDR1 MNHEY, CDR2 SMNVEV (reference sequence). V shed 8 bases and J shed 3 bases, with 15 bases lying between them. The CDR3 length is 14 residues. The chain's CDR3 is CASALGQGTDTQYF. The CDR3 nucleotides read TGTGCCAGCGCCTTGGGGCAGGGGACAGATACGCAGTATTTT.

Concerning this clone: Mismatch with germline at one junction end may stem from a read error. This rearrangement joins TRBV5-1 to TRBJ2-2; the match to TRBD2 covers 7 bases. CDR1 and CDR2 (germline): SGHRS, YFSETQ. The length of the CDR3 is 14 residues. The DNA for the CDR3 is TGCGCCAGCAGCTTGGAATCTAGGATGCGGGAGCTGCTTTTT. As protein: CASSLESRMRELLF.

The rearrangement joins TRBV5-1 to TRBJ2-7; TRBD1 aligns across 8 bases. This CDR3 comprises 15 residues. J was trimmed by 2 bases and V by 1 base; bases with no gene match: 5. CDR1 and CDR2 (germline): SGHRS, YFSETQ. CDR3 DNA sequence: TGCGCCAGCAGCTTGAGGTCAGGGGGCACCTACGAGCAGTACTTC. Protein: CASSLRSGGTYEQYF.

The rearrangement uses TRBV9 and TRBJ2-7; maybe TRBD1 (5 bases). Germline values: CDR1 SGDLS, CDR2 YYNGEE. The CDR3 runs 14 residues. V was trimmed by 4 bases and J by 1 base, leaving 12 bases between them. CDR3 DNA sequence: TGTGCCAGCAGCCCCCAAGGGGATTCCTACGAGCAGTACTTC. Protein product: CASSPQGDSYEQYF.

V is TRBV30 and J is TRBJ1-2; D remains unclear. The germline gives CDR1 GTSNPN, CDR2 SVGIG (reference sequence). Trimming stripped 7 bases from V and 2 bases from J, with 17 bases between. CDR3 length equals 14 residues. The CDR3, as DNA: TGTGCCTCGACCCAGGTAGTATTAAACTATGGCTACACCTTC. Its translation: CASTQVVLNYGYTF.

The chain combines TRBV5-1 with TRBJ2-1; possibly TRBD2 for D (6 bases). The CDR3 runs 15 residues. Germline CDR1 reads SGHRS; CDR2 reads YFSETQ. The V gene lost 0 bases and the J gene lost 7 bases, with 14 bases spanning the gap. CDR3 sequence: CASSLGGGEGNEQFF. The CDR3 nucleotides read TGCGCCAGCAGCTTGGGTGGCGGGGAAGGGAATGAGCAGTTCTTC.

The CDR3 region is CSVRTSGGPQETQYF. DNA for the CDR3: TGCAGCGTTCGAACGAGCGGGGGGCCCCAAGAGACCCAGTACTTC. The genes are TRBV29-1 and TRBJ2-5, with TRBD2 matching 9 bases. Germline values: CDR1 SQVTM, CDR2 ANQGSEA. The CDR3 contains 15 residues. Unmatched junction bases numbered 8, after V lost 5 bases and J lost 1 base.